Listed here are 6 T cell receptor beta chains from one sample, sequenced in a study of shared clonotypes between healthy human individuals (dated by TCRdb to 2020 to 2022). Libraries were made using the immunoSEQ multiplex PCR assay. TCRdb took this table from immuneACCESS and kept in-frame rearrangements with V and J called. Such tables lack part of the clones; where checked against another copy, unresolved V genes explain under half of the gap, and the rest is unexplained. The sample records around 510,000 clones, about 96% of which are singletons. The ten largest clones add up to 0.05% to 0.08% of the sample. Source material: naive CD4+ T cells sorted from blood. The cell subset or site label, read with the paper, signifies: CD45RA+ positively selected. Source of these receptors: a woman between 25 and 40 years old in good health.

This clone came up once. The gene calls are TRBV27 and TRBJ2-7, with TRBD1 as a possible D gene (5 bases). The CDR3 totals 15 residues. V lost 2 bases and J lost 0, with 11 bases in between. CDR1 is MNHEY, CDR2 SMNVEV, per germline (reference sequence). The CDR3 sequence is CASSLGHVSSYEQYF. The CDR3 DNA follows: TGTGCCAGCAGTTTAGGACACGTAAGCTCCTACGAGCAGTACTTC.

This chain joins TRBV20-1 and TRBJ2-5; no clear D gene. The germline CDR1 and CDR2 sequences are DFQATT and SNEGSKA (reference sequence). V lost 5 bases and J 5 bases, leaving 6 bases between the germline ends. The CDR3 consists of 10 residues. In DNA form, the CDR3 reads TGCAGTGCTCTAGGCGAGACCCAGTACTTC. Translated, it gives CSALGETQYF.

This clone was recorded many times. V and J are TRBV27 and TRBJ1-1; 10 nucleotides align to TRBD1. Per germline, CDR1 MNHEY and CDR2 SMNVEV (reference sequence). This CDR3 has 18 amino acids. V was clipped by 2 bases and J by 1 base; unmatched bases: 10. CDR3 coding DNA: TGTGCCAGCAGTTTAACGGGACAGGGGACCCTGGGGAACACTGAAGCTTTCTTT. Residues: CASSLTGQGTLGNTEAFF.

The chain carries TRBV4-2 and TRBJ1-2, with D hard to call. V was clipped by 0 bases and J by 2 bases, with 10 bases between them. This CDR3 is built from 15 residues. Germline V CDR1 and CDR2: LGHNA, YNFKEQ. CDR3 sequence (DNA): TGTGCCAGCAGCCAAGAAGATGGGCAAAACTATGGCTACACCTTC. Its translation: CASSQEDGQNYGYTF.

As DNA, the CDR3 is TGCGCCAGCACCCCAGGGGCCTATAGCAATCAGCCCCAGCATTTT. Translated: CASTPGAYSNQPQHF. V is TRBV4-1 and J is TRBJ1-5, with TRBD1 as a possible D gene (6 bases). The V end lost 7 bases, the J end lost 0 bases, and 13 bases lay between the germline ends. The CDR3 has 15 amino acids. Germline V lookup: CDR1 MGHRA, CDR2 YSYEKL.

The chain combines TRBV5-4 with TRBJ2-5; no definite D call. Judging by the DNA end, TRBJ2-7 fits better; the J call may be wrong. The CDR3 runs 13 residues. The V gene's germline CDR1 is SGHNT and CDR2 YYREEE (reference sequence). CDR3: CASSQPTPYEQYF. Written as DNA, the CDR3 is TGTGCCAGCAGCCAGCCTACACCCTACGAGCAGTACTTC.